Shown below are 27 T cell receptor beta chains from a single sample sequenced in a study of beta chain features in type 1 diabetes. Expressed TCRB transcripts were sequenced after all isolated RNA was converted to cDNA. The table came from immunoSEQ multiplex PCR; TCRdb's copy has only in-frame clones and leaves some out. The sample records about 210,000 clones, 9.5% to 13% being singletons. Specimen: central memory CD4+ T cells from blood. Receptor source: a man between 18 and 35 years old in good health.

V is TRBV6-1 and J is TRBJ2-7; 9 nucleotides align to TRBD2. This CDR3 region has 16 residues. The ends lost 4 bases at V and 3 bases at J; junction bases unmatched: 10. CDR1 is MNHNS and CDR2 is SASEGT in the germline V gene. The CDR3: CASSATGTSFYYEQYF. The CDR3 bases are TGTGCCAGCAGTGCGACCGGGACTAGCTTTTACTACGAGCAGTACTTC.

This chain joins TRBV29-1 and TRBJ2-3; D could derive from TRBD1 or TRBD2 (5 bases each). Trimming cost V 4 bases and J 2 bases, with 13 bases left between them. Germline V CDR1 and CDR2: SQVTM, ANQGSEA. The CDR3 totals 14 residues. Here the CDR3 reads CSVAGRALTDTQYF. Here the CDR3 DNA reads TGCAGCGTTGCGGGGCGGGCCCTCACAGATACGCAGTATTTT.

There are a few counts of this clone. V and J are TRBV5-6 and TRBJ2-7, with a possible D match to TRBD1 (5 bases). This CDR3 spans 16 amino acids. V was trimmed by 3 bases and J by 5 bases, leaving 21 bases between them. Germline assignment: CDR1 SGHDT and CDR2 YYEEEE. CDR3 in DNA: TGTGCCAGCAGCTCCGCCTTGGGCCAGGGTATCAACGAGCAGTACTTC. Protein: CASSSALGQGINEQYF. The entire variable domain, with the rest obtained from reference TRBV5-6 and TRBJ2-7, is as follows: DAGVTQSPTHLIKTRGQQVTLRCSPKSGHDTVSWYQQALGQGPQFIFQYYEEEERQRGNFPDRFSGHQFPNYSSELNVNALLLGDSALYLCASSSALGQGINEQYFGPGTRLTVT.

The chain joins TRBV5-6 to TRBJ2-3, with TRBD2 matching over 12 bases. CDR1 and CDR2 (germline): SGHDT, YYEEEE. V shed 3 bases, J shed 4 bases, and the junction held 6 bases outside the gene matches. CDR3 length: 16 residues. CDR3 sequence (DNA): TGTGCCAGCAGCTACGGACTAGCGGGAAACGCAGATACGCAGTATTTT. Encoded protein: CASSYGLAGNADTQYF.

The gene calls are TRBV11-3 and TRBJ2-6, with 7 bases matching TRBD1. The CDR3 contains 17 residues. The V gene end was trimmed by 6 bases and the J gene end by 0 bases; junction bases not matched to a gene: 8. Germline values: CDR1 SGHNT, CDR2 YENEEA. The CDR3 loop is CASSSGQATSGANVLTF. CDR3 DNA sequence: TGTGCCAGCAGTTCCGGACAGGCGACCTCTGGGGCCAACGTCCTGACTTTC.

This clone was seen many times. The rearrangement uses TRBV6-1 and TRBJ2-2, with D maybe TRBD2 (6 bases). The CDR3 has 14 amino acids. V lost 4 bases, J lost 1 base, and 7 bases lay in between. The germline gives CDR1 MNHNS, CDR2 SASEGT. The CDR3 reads CASSGGVNTGELFF. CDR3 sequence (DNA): TGTGCCAGCAGTGGCGGGGTGAACACCGGGGAGCTGTTTTTT.

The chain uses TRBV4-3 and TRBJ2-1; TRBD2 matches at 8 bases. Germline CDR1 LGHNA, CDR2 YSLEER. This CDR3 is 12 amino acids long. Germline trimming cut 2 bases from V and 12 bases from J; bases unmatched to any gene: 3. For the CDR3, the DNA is TGCGCCAGCAGCCAATCGACTAGCGCGCAGTTCTTC. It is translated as CASSQSTSAQFF.

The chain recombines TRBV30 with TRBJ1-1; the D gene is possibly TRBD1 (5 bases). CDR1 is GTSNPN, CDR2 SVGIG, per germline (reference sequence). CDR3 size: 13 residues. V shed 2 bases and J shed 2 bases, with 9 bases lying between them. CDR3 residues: CAWSRTSNTEAFF. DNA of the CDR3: TGTGCCTGGAGTCGGACATCCAACACTGAAGCTTTCTTT.

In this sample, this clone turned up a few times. The CDR3 loop is CASSPDEGSNYGYTF. The CDR3 DNA sequence: TGTGCCAGCAGCCCGGATGAGGGTAGTAACTATGGCTACACCTTC. This rearrangement joins TRBV5-4 to TRBJ1-2, with unresolved D. Trimming pared 4 bases from V and 1 base from J, leaving 14 bases between. CDR3 length: 15 residues. Germline CDR1 is SGHNT and CDR2 is YYREEE (reference sequence).

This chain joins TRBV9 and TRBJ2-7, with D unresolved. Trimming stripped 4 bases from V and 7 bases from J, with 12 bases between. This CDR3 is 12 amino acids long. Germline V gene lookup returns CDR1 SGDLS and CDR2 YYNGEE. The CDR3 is CASSLRPWEQYF. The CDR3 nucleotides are TGTGCCAGCAGCCTTCGCCCTTGGGAGCAGTACTTC.

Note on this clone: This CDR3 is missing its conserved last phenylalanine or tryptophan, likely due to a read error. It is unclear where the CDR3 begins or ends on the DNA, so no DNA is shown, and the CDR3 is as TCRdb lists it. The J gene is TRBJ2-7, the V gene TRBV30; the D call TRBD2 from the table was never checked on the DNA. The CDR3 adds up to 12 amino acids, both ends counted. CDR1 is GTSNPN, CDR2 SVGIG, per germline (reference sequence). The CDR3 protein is CAWSVTSGRVSI.

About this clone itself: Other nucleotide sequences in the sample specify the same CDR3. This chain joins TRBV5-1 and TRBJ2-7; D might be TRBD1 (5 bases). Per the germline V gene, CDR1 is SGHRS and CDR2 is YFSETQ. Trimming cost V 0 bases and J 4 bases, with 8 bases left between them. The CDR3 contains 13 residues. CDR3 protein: CASSLGQIYEQYF. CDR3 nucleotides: TGCGCCAGCAGCTTGGGACAGATTTACGAGCAGTACTTC.

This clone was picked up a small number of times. DNA of the CDR3: TGCGCCAGCAGCTTAGGGGCCGGACAGGGATCTTCCTACAATGAGCAGTTCTTC. Translation gives CASSLGAGQGSSYNEQFF. The chain carries TRBV5-1 and TRBJ2-1; TRBD1 matches 8 bases. The CDR3 runs 18 residues. The V gene's germline CDR1 is SGHRS and CDR2 YFSETQ. V dropped 2 bases and J dropped 1; count of bases not matched to a gene: 11.

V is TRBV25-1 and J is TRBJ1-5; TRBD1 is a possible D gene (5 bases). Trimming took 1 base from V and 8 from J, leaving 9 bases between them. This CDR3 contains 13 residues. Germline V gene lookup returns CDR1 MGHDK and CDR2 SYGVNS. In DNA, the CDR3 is TGTGCCAGCAGTGAATGGGACGAAGAGCCCCAGCATTTT. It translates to CASSEWDEEPQHF. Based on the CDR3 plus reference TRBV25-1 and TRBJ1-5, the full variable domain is EADIYQTPRYLVIGTGKKITLECSQTMGHDKMYWYQQDPGMELHLIHYSYGVNSTEKGDLSSESTVSRIRTEHFPLTLESARPSHTSQYLCASSEWDEEPQHFGDGTRLSIL.

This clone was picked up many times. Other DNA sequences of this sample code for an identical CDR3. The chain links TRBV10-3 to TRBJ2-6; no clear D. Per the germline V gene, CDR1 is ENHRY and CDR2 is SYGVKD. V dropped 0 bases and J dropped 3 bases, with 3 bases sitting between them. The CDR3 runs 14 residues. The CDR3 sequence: CAISESGGANVLTF. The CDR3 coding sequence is TGTGCCATCAGTGAGTCAGGTGGGGCCAACGTCCTGACTTTC.

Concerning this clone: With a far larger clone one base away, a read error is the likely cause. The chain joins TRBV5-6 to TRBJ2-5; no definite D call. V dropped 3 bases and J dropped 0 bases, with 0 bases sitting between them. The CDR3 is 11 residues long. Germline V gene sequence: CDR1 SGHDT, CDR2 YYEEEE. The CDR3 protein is CASSYQETQYF. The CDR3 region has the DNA TGTGCCAGCAGCTACCAAGAGACCCAGTACTTC.

The CDR3 here is CASSEFRDRATDTQYF. CDR3 sequence (DNA): TGTGCCAGCAGTGAATTCCGGGACAGGGCCACAGATACGCAGTATTTT. The V call is TRBV6-1, the J call TRBJ2-3; TRBD1 matches at 9 bases. This CDR3 has 16 residues. The V gene end was trimmed by 2 bases and the J gene end by 2 bases; junction bases not matched to a gene: 5. The V gene's germline CDR1 is MNHNS and CDR2 SASEGT.

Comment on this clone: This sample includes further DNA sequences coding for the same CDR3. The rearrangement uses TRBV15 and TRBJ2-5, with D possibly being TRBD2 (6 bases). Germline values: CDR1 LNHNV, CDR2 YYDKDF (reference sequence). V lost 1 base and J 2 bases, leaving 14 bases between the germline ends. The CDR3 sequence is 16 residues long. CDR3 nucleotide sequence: TGTGCCACCAGCAGAGGTGGAGGGTTTACACAAGAGACCCAGTACTTC. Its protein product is CATSRGGGFTQETQYF.

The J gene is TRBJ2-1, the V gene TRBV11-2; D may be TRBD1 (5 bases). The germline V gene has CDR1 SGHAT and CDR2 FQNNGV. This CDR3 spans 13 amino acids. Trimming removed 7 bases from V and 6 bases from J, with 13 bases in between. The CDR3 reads CASTRQGVNEQFF. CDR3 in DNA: TGTGCCAGCACCCGGCAGGGTGTCAATGAGCAGTTCTTC.

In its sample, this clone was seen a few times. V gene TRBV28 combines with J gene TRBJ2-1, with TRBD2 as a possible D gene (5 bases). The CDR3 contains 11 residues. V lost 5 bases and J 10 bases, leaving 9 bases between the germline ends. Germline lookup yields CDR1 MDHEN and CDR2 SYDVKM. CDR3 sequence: CASSPRGEQFF. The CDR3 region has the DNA TGTGCCAGCAGTCCTAGAGGGGAGCAGTTCTTC. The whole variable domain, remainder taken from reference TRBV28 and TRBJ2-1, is DVKVTQSSRYLVKRTGEKVFLECVQDMDHENMFWYRQDPGLGLRLIYFSYDVKMKEKGDIPEGYSVSREKKERFSLILESASTNQTSMYLCASSPRGEQFFGPGTRLTVL.

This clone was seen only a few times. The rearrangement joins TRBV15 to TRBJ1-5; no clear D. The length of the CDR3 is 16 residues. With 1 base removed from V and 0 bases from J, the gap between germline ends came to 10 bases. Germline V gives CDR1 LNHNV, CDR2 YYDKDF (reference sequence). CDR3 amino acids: CATSRGERNSNQPQHF. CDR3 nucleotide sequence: TGTGCCACCAGCAGAGGAGAGAGGAATAGCAATCAGCCCCAGCATTTT.

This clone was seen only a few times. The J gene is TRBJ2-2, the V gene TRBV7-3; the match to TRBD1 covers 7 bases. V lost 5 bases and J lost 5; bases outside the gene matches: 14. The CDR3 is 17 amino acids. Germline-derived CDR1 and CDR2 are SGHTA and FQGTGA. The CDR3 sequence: CASSLAPPGQPTGELFF. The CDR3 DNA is TGTGCCAGCAGCCTAGCTCCACCGGGACAGCCTACCGGGGAGCTGTTTTTT.

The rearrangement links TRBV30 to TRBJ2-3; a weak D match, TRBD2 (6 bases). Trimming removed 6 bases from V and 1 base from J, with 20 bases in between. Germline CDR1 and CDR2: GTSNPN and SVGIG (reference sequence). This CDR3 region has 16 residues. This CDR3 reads CACKTGEFDRTDTQYF. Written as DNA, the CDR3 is TGTGCCTGCAAAACGGGAGAATTTGATCGCACAGATACGCAGTATTTT.

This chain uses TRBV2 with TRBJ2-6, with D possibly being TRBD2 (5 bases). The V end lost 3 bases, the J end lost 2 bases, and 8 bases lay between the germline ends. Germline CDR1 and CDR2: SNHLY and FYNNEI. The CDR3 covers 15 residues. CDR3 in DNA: TGTGCCAGCAGTGACGGGGTGCCTGGGGCCAACGTCCTGACTTTC. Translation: CASSDGVPGANVLTF.

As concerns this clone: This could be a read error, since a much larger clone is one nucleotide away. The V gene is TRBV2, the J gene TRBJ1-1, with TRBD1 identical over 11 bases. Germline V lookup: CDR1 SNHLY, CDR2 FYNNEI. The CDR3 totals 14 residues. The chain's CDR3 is CSSTGGQGDTEAFF. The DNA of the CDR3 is TGTTCCAGCACCGGGGGACAGGGGGACACTGAAGCTTTCTTT.

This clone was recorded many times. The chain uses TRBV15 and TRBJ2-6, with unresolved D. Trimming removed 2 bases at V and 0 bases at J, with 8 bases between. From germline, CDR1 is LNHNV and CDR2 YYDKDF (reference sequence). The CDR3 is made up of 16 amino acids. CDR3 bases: TGTGCCACCAGCAGAAAACGGTTCTCTGGGGCCAACGTCCTGACTTTC. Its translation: CATSRKRFSGANVLTF.

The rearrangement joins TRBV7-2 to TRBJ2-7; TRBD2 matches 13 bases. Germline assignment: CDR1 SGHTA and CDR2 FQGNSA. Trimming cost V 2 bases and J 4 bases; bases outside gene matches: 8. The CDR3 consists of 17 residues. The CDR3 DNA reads TGTGCCAGCAGCTTATCCGGGACTAGCGGGATCCCATACGAGCAGTACTTC. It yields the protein CASSLSGTSGIPYEQYF.